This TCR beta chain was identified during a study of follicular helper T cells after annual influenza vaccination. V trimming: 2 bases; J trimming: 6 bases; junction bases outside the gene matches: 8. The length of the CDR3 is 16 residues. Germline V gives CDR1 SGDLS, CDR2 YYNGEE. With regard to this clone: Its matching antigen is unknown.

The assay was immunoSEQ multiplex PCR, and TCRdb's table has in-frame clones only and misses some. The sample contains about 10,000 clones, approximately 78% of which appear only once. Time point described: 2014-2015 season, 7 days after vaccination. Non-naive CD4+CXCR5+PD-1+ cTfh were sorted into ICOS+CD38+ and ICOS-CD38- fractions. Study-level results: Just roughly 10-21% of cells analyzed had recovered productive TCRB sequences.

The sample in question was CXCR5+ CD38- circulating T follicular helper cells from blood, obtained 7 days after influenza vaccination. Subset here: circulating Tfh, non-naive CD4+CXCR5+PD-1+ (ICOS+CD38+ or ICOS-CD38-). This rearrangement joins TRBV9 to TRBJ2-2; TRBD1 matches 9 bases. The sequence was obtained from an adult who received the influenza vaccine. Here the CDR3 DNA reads TGTGCCAGCAGCGTCCGACAGGGGGTTCGGGCCGGGGAGCTGTTTTTT. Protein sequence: CASSVRQGVRAGELFF.